The 7 T cell receptor beta chains given below trace back to one sample, sequenced in a study of cytomegalovirus exposure and HLA in healthy donors. The study ran its PCR with 60 Vbeta and 13 Jbeta primers. Clones were read by immunoSEQ multiplex PCR, and TCRdb kept only the in-frame ones, dropping some. The data show about 130,000 clones, about 86% seen once. The specimen was PBMCs. These receptor sequences come from a man younger than 35 in good health and CMV-seronegative.

The chain has TRBV18 and TRBJ1-4; no clear D gene. This CDR3 spans 13 amino acids. Germline V gene lookup returns CDR1 KGHSH and CDR2 LQKENI. The V and J ends lost 5 bases and 7 bases respectively, with 11 bases between them. The CDR3 sequence is CASSTKEGEKLFF. CDR3 nucleotide sequence: TGTGCCAGCTCAACCAAGGAGGGTGAAAAACTGTTTTTT.

The chain employs TRBV28 and TRBJ1-2; D remains unclear. From germline, CDR1 is MDHEN and CDR2 SYDVKM. The germline V and J ends were trimmed by 5 bases and 2 bases, with 3 bases remaining between them. The CDR3 spans 11 residues. This chain's CDR3 is CASSLNYGYTF. The DNA for the CDR3 is TGTGCCAGCAGTCTAAACTATGGCTACACCTTC.

This chain links TRBV5-1 with TRBJ1-3; D might be TRBD1 (5 bases). V was clipped by 3 bases and J by 0 bases, with 16 bases between them. The CDR3 totals 17 residues. Germline V gene sequence: CDR1 SGHRS, CDR2 YFSETQ. The CDR3 spells CASSSRTPDLSGNTIYF. CDR3 nucleotides: TGCGCCAGCAGCTCCCGGACACCGGACCTCTCTGGAAACACCATATATTTT.

The table lists this clone with a few counts. This chain links TRBV6-6 with TRBJ1-3; maybe TRBD1 (5 bases). CDR3 size: 14 residues. V was pared by 6 bases and J by 0 bases, with 9 bases between. Germline lookup yields CDR1 MNHNY and CDR2 SVGAGI (reference sequence). Written as DNA, the CDR3 is TGTGCCAGCAGGGGGCATGGCTCTGGAAACACCATATATTTT. This codes for CASRGHGSGNTIYF.

The CDR3 sequence is CASSYRESNTEAFF. In DNA, the CDR3 is TGTGCCAGCAGTTACAGGGAATCAAACACTGAAGCTTTCTTT. The rearrangement joins TRBV27 to TRBJ1-1; D is possibly TRBD1 (6 bases). Germline-derived CDR1 and CDR2 are MNHEY and SMNVEV (reference sequence). Between the trimmed V and J ends, which lost 4 bases and 2 bases, there was a span of 11 bases. The CDR3 covers 14 residues.

The chain employs TRBV4-1 and TRBJ1-2; D remains ambiguous. Germline CDR1 MGHRA, CDR2 YSYEKL. V shed 7 bases and J shed 2 bases, with 11 bases lying between them. This CDR3 is 13 amino acids long. The CDR3 region has the DNA TGCGCCAGCAAGCCCCCGGGAAACTATGGCTACACCTTC. This translates into CASKPPGNYGYTF.

J is TRBJ1-3 and V is TRBV13, with 7 bases identical to TRBD1. V trimming: 5 bases; J trimming: 0 bases; junction bases outside the gene matches: 1. CDR1 is PRHDT and CDR2 is FYEKMQ in the germline V gene (reference sequence). This CDR3 comprises 14 residues. This CDR3 is CASSRQGSGNTIYF. Written as DNA, the CDR3 is TGTGCCAGCAGCCGACAGGGCTCTGGAAACACCATATATTTT.